These 15 T cell receptor beta chains originate from one sample sequenced in a study of blood T cell repertoires in COVID-19. The protocol was immunoSEQ multiplex PCR, while the TCRdb copy is restricted to in-frame clones and leaves out a portion. Among about 69,000 clones listed, about 80% were seen once. Sequenced material: peripheral blood. The receptors come from a man aged 50 to 60 with COVID-19, enrolled during active disease.

The chain links TRBV6-5 to TRBJ2-3, with D perhaps matching TRBD1 (6 bases). The V gene's germline CDR1 is MNHEY and CDR2 SVGAGI. Trimming cost V 6 bases and J 1 base, with 8 bases left between them. The CDR3 spans 13 residues. CDR3: CASSRTGTDTQYF. The CDR3 DNA reads TGTGCCAGCAGCCGGACAGGCACAGATACGCAGTATTTT.

The chain combines TRBV29-1 with TRBJ2-1; 9 bases agree with TRBD2. This CDR3 contains 13 residues. J lost 1 base, V lost 7 bases, and 2 bases had no gene match. Looked up from germline, CDR1 is SQVTM and CDR2 is ANQGSEA. CDR3 DNA: TGCAGCGCCGGACTAGCGTCCTACAATGAGCAGTTCTTC. Translated, it gives CSAGLASYNEQFF.

The chain links TRBV5-1 to TRBJ2-1; 7 positions agree with TRBD2. Germline V gives CDR1 SGHRS, CDR2 YFSETQ. Losses at the gene ends were 1 base for V and 6 bases for J; bases not matched to a gene: 4. CDR3 length equals 14 residues. The CDR3 DNA reads as TGCGCCAGCAGCTTGCGGGGGGAGGGCAATGAGCAGTTCTTC. This codes for CASSLRGEGNEQFF.

The CDR3 sequence: CASGQPYSNQPQHF. CDR3 in DNA: TGTGCCAGCGGACAGCCCTATAGCAATCAGCCCCAGCATTTT. This chain uses TRBV7-2 with TRBJ1-5; maybe TRBD1 (6 bases). Germline CDR1 reads SGHTA; CDR2 reads FQGNSA. The CDR3 is 14 amino acids. Trimming removed 8 bases at V and 0 bases at J, with 11 bases between.

V gene TRBV10-3 combines with J gene TRBJ2-2, with 11 bases lining up with TRBD2. The CDR3 spans 17 residues. The ends lost 6 bases at V and 4 bases at J; junction bases unmatched: 10. CDR1 and CDR2 (germline): ENHRY, SYGVKD. The CDR3 loop reads CAIRPKIAGGPTGELFF. The CDR3 DNA sequence: TGTGCCATCAGGCCTAAAATAGCGGGGGGGCCCACCGGGGAGCTGTTTTTT.

This clone has only a few counts. The chain uses TRBV27 and TRBJ2-3; TRBD1 aligns across 7 bases. Per germline, CDR1 MNHEY and CDR2 SMNVEV (reference sequence). This CDR3 has 17 residues. V lost 4 bases, J lost 2 bases, and 12 bases stayed unmatched. CDR3 DNA: TGTGCCAGCAGTTCAGGTACCCTGGGACAGATCACAGATACGCAGTATTTT. Translated, it gives CASSSGTLGQITDTQYF.

The CDR3 spells CATAGQGGNEQYF. In DNA, the CDR3 is TGTGCCACCGCCGGACAGGGGGGCAACGAGCAGTACTTC. V is TRBV10-3 and J is TRBJ2-7; 10 nucleotides line up with TRBD1. V trimming: 10 bases; J trimming: 5 bases; junction bases outside the gene matches: 8. The CDR3 runs to 13 residues. Germline V gives CDR1 ENHRY, CDR2 SYGVKD.

CDR3 coding DNA: TGTGCCAGCAGCTTGGATGCGGTTAGCACAGATACGCAGTATTTT. Residues: CASSLDAVSTDTQYF. The V gene is TRBV5-4, the J gene TRBJ2-3, with unresolved D. CDR3 length equals 15 residues. The germline V gene encodes CDR1 SGHNT and CDR2 YYREEE (reference sequence). The germline V and J ends were trimmed by 0 bases and 0 bases, with 8 bases remaining between them.

This clone has more than one count but fewer than ten. The rearrangement links TRBV9 to TRBJ2-1, with D unclear. Germline V gene data show CDR1 as SGDLS and CDR2 as YYNGEE. This CDR3 region has 15 residues. V lost 8 bases, J lost 6 bases, and 21 bases lay in between. This chain's CDR3 is CASGPAVGYPNEQFF. The CDR3 nucleotides read TGTGCCAGTGGGCCGGCAGTCGGTTACCCCAATGAGCAGTTCTTC.

The chain joins TRBV6-2 or TRBV6-3 to TRBJ1-1; D gene uncertain. The ends were cut back, 5 bases at V and 8 bases at J, with 9 bases in the middle. The germline V gene encodes CDR1 MNHEY and CDR2 SVGEGT. The length of the CDR3 is 11 residues. CDR3 in DNA: TGTGCCAGCAGTAACCGACAAGAAGCTTTCTTT. Translating it yields CASSNRQEAFF.

The chain's CDR3 is CASSWGQTNTEAFF. DNA of the CDR3: TGTGCCAGCAGCTGGGGACAGACGAACACTGAAGCTTTCTTT. The J gene is TRBJ1-1, the V gene TRBV7-9, with 7 bases aligning to TRBD1. The CDR3 loop spans 14 amino acids. Germline-derived CDR1 and CDR2 are SEHNR and FQNEAQ (reference sequence). The junction had 3 bases not matched to a gene; V was cut back by 4 bases and J by 1 base. The variable domain in full, completed from reference TRBV7-9 and TRBJ1-1, reads DTGVSQNPRHKITKRGQNVTFRCDPISEHNRLYWYRQTLGQGPEFLTYFQNEAQLEKSRLLSDRFSAERPKGSFSTLEIQRTEQGDSAMYLCASSWGQTNTEAFFGQGTRLTVV.

The V call is TRBV10-3, the J call TRBJ1-3; TRBD1 matches 7 bases. This CDR3 is built from 15 residues. The germline CDR1 and CDR2 sequences are ENHRY and SYGVKD. V shed 7 bases, J shed 0 bases, and the junction held 6 bases outside the gene matches. In nucleotides, the CDR3 is TGTGCCATCACCGGACAGGAGAGCTCTGGAAACACCATATATTTT. It specifies CAITGQESSGNTIYF.

V usage is TRBV28 and J usage is TRBJ2-5, with D possibly being TRBD2 (6 bases). Germline V gene lookup returns CDR1 MDHEN and CDR2 SYDVKM. CDR3 length equals 15 residues. Trimming stripped 7 bases from V and 5 bases from J, with 20 bases between. For the CDR3, the DNA is TGTGCCAGCACTCAAATAGGAGGCGGGGCGGAGACCCAGTACTTC. Translated: CASTQIGGGAETQYF.

The gene calls are TRBV6-5 and TRBJ1-5, with 9 nucleotides matching TRBD1. V shed 6 bases and J 7 bases; nucleotides not matched to a gene: 7. This CDR3 region has 14 residues. From germline, CDR1 is MNHEY and CDR2 SVGAGI. In DNA, the CDR3 is TGTGCCAGCAGCCGAACAGGGGGCCGACAGCCCCAGCATTTT. It translates to CASSRTGGRQPQHF.

This clone has only a few counts. This sequence joins TRBV5-4 and TRBJ1-1; D gene uncertain. The CDR3 contains 14 residues. The V gene lost 0 bases and the J gene lost 1 base, with 7 bases spanning the gap. CDR1 is SGHNT and CDR2 is YYREEE in the germline V gene (reference sequence). CDR3 nucleotides: TGTGCCAGCAGCTTGGGTGAGGAGAACACTGAAGCTTTCTTT. It encodes CASSLGEENTEAFF. Based on the CDR3 plus reference TRBV5-4 and TRBJ1-1, the full variable domain is ETGVTQSPTHLIKTRGQQVTLRCSSQSGHNTVSWYQQALGQGPQFIFQYYREEENGRGNFPPRFSGLQFPNYSSELNVNALELDDSALYLCASSLGEENTEAFFGQGTRLTVV.